This is a list of T cell receptor beta chains from one sample in a study of cytomegalovirus exposure and HLA in healthy donors. This table comes from immunoSEQ multiplex PCR, and its TCRdb copy is limited to in-frame clones, with some not included. Among 200,000 or so clones listed, over 70% were seen once. The material sequenced was PBMCs. Receptors originate from a man aged 25 to 45 in good health and CMV-seronegative. The CDR3 runs from the conserved cysteine through the conserved F or W. D genes are given only for firm matches. Rows give clone size only sometimes, using once, few, many, or a class for an expanded clone.

v_call: TRBV29-1
d_call: TRBD1
j_call: TRBJ1-2
clone_size: NA
cdr3_nt: TGCAGCACGGGACAGGGAGGGAATGGCTACACCTTC
cdr3_aa: CSTGQGGNGYTF

v_call: TRBV4-1
d_call: TRBD1
j_call: TRBJ1-1
clone_size: NA
cdr3_nt: TGCGCCAGCAGCCAAGAAGGGACAGTTGTTGACACTGAAGCTTTCTTT
cdr3_aa: CASSQEGTVVDTEAFF

v_call: TRBV9
d_call: NA
j_call: TRBJ1-4
clone_size: NA
cdr3_nt: TGTGCCAGCAGCGTAGCCACAGGTTTCAATGAAAAACTGTTTTTT
cdr3_aa: CASSVATGFNEKLFF

v_call: TRBV6-1
d_call: NA
j_call: TRBJ2-7
clone_size: NA
cdr3_nt: TGTGCCAGCAGTGATACTAGGAGTTGGCTCGACGAGCAGTACTTC
cdr3_aa: CASSDTRSWLDEQYF

v_call: TRBV29-1
d_call: TRBD2
j_call: TRBJ2-7
clone_size: NA
cdr3_nt: TGCAGCGTCGGGACTAGCGTAGGCGAGCAGTACTTC
cdr3_aa: CSVGTSVGEQYF

v_call: TRBV6-1
d_call: TRBD1
j_call: TRBJ1-4
clone_size: NA
cdr3_nt: TGTGCCAGCAGTGCACCGACTGGGACAGGCCTATCAACTAATGAAAAACTGTTTTTT
cdr3_aa: CASSAPTGTGLSTNEKLFF

v_call: TRBV6-5
d_call: TRBD1
j_call: TRBJ2-4
clone_size: once
cdr3_nt: TGTGCCAGCAGTAGGGGACAACAGGGGGGAACGTACTTC
cdr3_aa: CASSRGQQGGTYF

v_call: TRBV6-5
d_call: TRBD2
j_call: TRBJ2-7
clone_size: NA
cdr3_nt: TGTGCCAGCAGTTACCAGACTAGCGGGGCGTTCGAGCAGTACTTC
cdr3_aa: CASSYQTSGAFEQYF

v_call: TRBV28
d_call: NA
j_call: TRBJ1-1
clone_size: NA
cdr3_nt: TGTGCCAGCAGCTCGGCAGGGCCCACTGAAGCTTTCTTT
cdr3_aa: CASSSAGPTEAFF

v_call: TRBV27
d_call: TRBD2
j_call: TRBJ2-1
clone_size: NA
cdr3_nt: TGTGCCAGCAGTCGACTAGCGGGATACTCCTACAATGAGCAGTTCTTC
cdr3_aa: CASSRLAGYSYNEQFF

v_call: TRBV18
d_call: NA
j_call: TRBJ2-7
clone_size: once
cdr3_nt: TGTGCCAGCTCACTCAGACAGGCTGACGAGCAGTACTTC
cdr3_aa: CASSLRQADEQYF

v_call: TRBV27
d_call: TRBD1
j_call: TRBJ2-2
clone_size: NA
cdr3_nt: TGTGCCAGCAGATTACAGGGGAGCACCGGGGAGCTGTTTTTT
cdr3_aa: CASRLQGSTGELFF

v_call: TRBV7-9
d_call: TRBD1
j_call: TRBJ2-7
clone_size: NA
cdr3_nt: TGTGCCAGCAGCCCAGGACAGGGATCAAACGAGCAGTACTTC
cdr3_aa: CASSPGQGSNEQYF

v_call: TRBV19
d_call: NA
j_call: TRBJ1-1
clone_size: NA
cdr3_nt: TGTGCCCTTGACGGGGTTGGCACTGAAGCTTTCTTT
cdr3_aa: CALDGVGTEAFF

v_call: TRBV13
d_call: NA
j_call: TRBJ1-3
clone_size: NA
cdr3_nt: TGTGCCAGCAGCTTATTCTCCTCTGGAAACACCATATATTTT
cdr3_aa: CASSLFSSGNTIYF

v_call: TRBV10-3
d_call: TRBD2
j_call: TRBJ2-2
clone_size: NA
cdr3_nt: TGTGCCATCAGTGATACCGGGACTAGCGGCACCGGGGAGCTGTTTTTT
cdr3_aa: CAISDTGTSGTGELFF

v_call: TRBV10-1
d_call: TRBD1
j_call: TRBJ2-7
clone_size: NA
cdr3_nt: TGCGCCAGCAGTACGACAGGGGCTCCTTGGTCGGGCTACGAGCAGTACTTC
cdr3_aa: CASSTTGAPWSGYEQYF

v_call: TRBV6-6
d_call: NA
j_call: TRBJ1-1
clone_size: NA
cdr3_nt: TGTGCCAGCAGTGACTGGGGCGGCACTGAAGCTTTCTTT
cdr3_aa: CASSDWGGTEAFF

v_call: TRBV6-1
d_call: NA
j_call: TRBJ2-3
clone_size: few
cdr3_nt: TGTGCCAGCAGTTCTAAGGCAGGGTCAGATACGCAGTATTTT
cdr3_aa: CASSSKAGSDTQYF

v_call: TRBV4-1
d_call: NA
j_call: TRBJ1-3
clone_size: NA
cdr3_nt: TGCGCCAGCAGCCAACCCGGGGATGGAAACACCATATATTTT
cdr3_aa: CASSQPGDGNTIYF

v_call: TRBV2
d_call: TRBD1
j_call: TRBJ2-3
clone_size: NA
cdr3_nt: TGTGCCAGCAGTCCACAGGGGTGGTCAGATACGCAGTATTTT
cdr3_aa: CASSPQGWSDTQYF

v_call: TRBV28
d_call: TRBD1
j_call: TRBJ2-6
clone_size: once
cdr3_nt: TGTGCCAGCAGTTTGGAAAAGACAGGGCCTGGGGCCAACGTCCTGACTTTC
cdr3_aa: CASSLEKTGPGANVLTF

v_call: TRBV10-3
d_call: NA
j_call: TRBJ1-1
clone_size: NA
cdr3_nt: TGTGCCATCAACCGGGGCAGGGGTGAAGCTTTCTTT
cdr3_aa: CAINRGRGEAFF

v_call: TRBV15
d_call: NA
j_call: TRBJ2-2
clone_size: NA
cdr3_nt: TGTGCCACCAGGGTTGGGGGAGGCACCGGGGAGCTGTTTTTT
cdr3_aa: CATRVGGGTGELFF

v_call: TRBV18
d_call: TRBD1
j_call: TRBJ2-7
clone_size: NA
cdr3_nt: TGTGCCAGCTCACCGGTGACAGGGGCTTACTACGAGCAGTACTTC
cdr3_aa: CASSPVTGAYYEQYF

v_call: TRBV4-2
d_call: TRBD2
j_call: TRBJ2-1
clone_size: NA
cdr3_nt: TGTGCCAGCAGCCAGACACTAGCGGGAGGGGGGGGTTTGAATGAGCAGTTCTTC
cdr3_aa: CASSQTLAGGGGLNEQFF

v_call: TRBV11-2
d_call: NA
j_call: TRBJ2-3
clone_size: NA
cdr3_nt: TGTGCCAGCAGCTTAATCACTAGCACAGATACGCAGTATTTT
cdr3_aa: CASSLITSTDTQYF

v_call: TRBV4-1
d_call: NA
j_call: TRBJ1-3
clone_size: NA
cdr3_nt: TGCGCCAGCAGCCGAAAGGCGGCAGACTCTGGAAACACCATATATTTT
cdr3_aa: CASSRKAADSGNTIYF

v_call: TRBV27
d_call: NA
j_call: TRBJ2-7
clone_size: NA
cdr3_nt: TGTGCCAGCAGTTCCCTAAAAAACTCCTACGAGCAGTACTTC
cdr3_aa: CASSSLKNSYEQYF

v_call: TRBV5-1
d_call: NA
j_call: TRBJ1-6
clone_size: once
cdr3_nt: TGCGCCAGCAGCTTAGAGCTCGGGTATTCACCCCTCCACTTT
cdr3_aa: CASSLELGYSPLHF

v_call: TRBV4-3
d_call: NA
j_call: TRBJ1-2
clone_size: NA
cdr3_nt: TGCGCCAGCAGCCAAGACTCCGGGTTTTATGGCTACACCTTC
cdr3_aa: CASSQDSGFYGYTF